Only one count was recorded for the clone carrying this T cell receptor beta chain. This record comes from a study of CDR3 diversity in severe acne. TCRdb re-derived calls from the PCR reads in MiXCR, one entry per CDR3 protein. The sample consists of roughly 93,000 distinct CDR3 sequences, around 54% of them appearing once. With V trimmed by 5 bases and J by 12 bases, 8 bases remained unmatched. The CDR3 has 12 residues. The V gene's germline CDR1 is SEHNR and CDR2 FQNEAQ (reference sequence). This sequence was found in a male donor with severe acne vulgaris. The sequenced material came from blood. This chain links TRBV7-9 with TRBJ2-7, with 9 bases matching TRBD1. CDR3 in amino acids: CASSPRDRDGYF. CDR3 nucleotides: TGTGCCAGCAGCCCCCGGGACAGGGATGGGTACTTC.